This entry lists 10 T cell receptor beta chains sequenced from one sample in a study of shared clonotypes between healthy human individuals. Some clones are missing from TCRdb's copy, which holds only in-frame ones; the method was immunoSEQ multiplex PCR. The sample consists of some 1.1 million clones, 60% to 80% of them appearing once. The source material was memory CD4+ T cells from PBMCs. The subset here: CD45RA-negative fraction. Source of these receptors: a man between 18 and 29 years old in good health. Some clones in this sample may be carry-over from other donors' samples.

This clone appeared a few times. The chain carries TRBV7-6 and TRBJ1-6; D may be TRBD1 (5 bases). CDR1 and CDR2 from the germline V gene are SGHVS and FNYEAQ. There are 14 residues in the CDR3. V was cut by 3 bases and J by 5 bases, with 8 bases left in between. The CDR3 sequence is CASSFARDNSPLHF. For the CDR3, the DNA is TGTGCCAGCAGCTTCGCCAGGGATAATTCACCCCTCCACTTT.

This clone was recorded only once. The chain recombines TRBV5-3 with TRBJ2-3; D call uncertain. TRBV5-3 has ORF status, its function being uncertain. The germline V and J ends were trimmed by 0 bases and 1 base, with 0 bases remaining between them. The length of the CDR3 is 12 residues. The CDR3 DNA follows: TGTGCCAGAAGCTTGGGCACAGATACGCAGTATTTT. The encoded protein is CARSLGTDTQYF.

This clone appeared many times. The rearrangement joins TRBV7-8 to TRBJ2-7; D may be TRBD1 (6 bases). Germline V gene sequence: CDR1 SGHVS, CDR2 FQNEAQ. This CDR3 comprises 15 residues. Trimming stripped 6 bases from V and 2 bases from J, with 17 bases between. CDR3 sequence (DNA): TGTGCCAGCAGTCTCGACAGGAAAGCCACCTACGAGCAGTACTTC. It yields the protein CASSLDRKATYEQYF. Filled out from reference TRBV7-8 and TRBJ2-7, the complete variable domain reads GAGVSQSPRYKVAKRGQDVALRCDPISGHVSLFWYQQALGQGPEFLTYFQNEAQLDKSGLPSDRFFAERPEGSVSTLKIQRTQQEDSAVYLCASSLDRKATYEQYFGPGTRLTVT.

The V and J genes are TRBV4-2 and TRBJ2-7; D unclear. In germline, CDR1 is LGHNA, CDR2 YNFKEQ. V shed 8 bases and J shed 2 bases, with 19 bases lying between them. The CDR3 consists of 15 residues. The CDR3 DNA reads TGTGCCAGCGGTGTGGCCGCGGTAGGAACCTACGAGCAGTACTTC. Protein product: CASGVAAVGTYEQYF.

The CDR3 region has the DNA TGTGCCAGCAGCAAAGGGACTAGCGGGAGGGGCCGCCCCGGCACAGATACGCAGTATTTT. This codes for CASSKGTSGRGRPGTDTQYF. V usage is TRBV21-1 and J usage is TRBJ2-3; TRBD2 is taken as the D call from the table, unchecked against the DNA. TRBV21-1 is a pseudogene segment. This CDR3 comprises 20 residues.

The V call is TRBV5-1, the J call TRBJ2-6, with D unclear. CDR1 and CDR2 from the germline V gene are SGHRS and YFSETQ. Trimming cost V 0 bases and J 1 base, with 8 bases left between them. The CDR3 sequence is 16 residues long. The CDR3 coding sequence is TGCGCCAGCAGCTTGGTTGGTGATTCTGGGGCCAACGTCCTGACTTTC. Its protein product is CASSLVGDSGANVLTF.

This chain connects TRBV4-3 to TRBJ2-3; D unresolved. This CDR3 contains 13 residues. Germline values: CDR1 LGHNA, CDR2 YSLEER. With 4 bases removed from V and 7 bases from J, the gap between germline ends came to 12 bases. As DNA, the CDR3 is TGCGCCAGCAGCCGGGAACAGTTTCATACGCAGTATTTT. Its protein is CASSREQFHTQYF.

The chain is built from TRBV29-1 and TRBJ2-2; 7 bases are a match to TRBD2. V trimming: 5 bases; J trimming: 4 bases; junction bases outside the gene matches: 7. CDR1 SQVTM and CDR2 ANQGSEA come from the germline V gene. The CDR3 is 14 amino acids. This CDR3 reads CSVYKGGSTGELFF. The DNA of the CDR3 is TGCAGCGTTTACAAGGGAGGGAGCACCGGGGAGCTGTTTTTT.

CDR3 residues: CASALLNSGNTIYF. The CDR3 DNA sequence: TGTGCCAGCGCACTGCTGAACTCTGGAAACACCATATATTTT. V gene TRBV14 combines with J gene TRBJ1-3, with D uncertain. Germline lookup yields CDR1 SGHDN and CDR2 FVKESK. V dropped 8 bases and J dropped 0 bases, with 11 bases sitting between them. The CDR3 loop spans 14 amino acids.

This clone was observed a single time. The rearrangement uses TRBV7-9 and TRBJ2-7, with 8 bases aligning to TRBD2. The ends lost 1 base at V and 10 bases at J; junction bases unmatched: 6. The CDR3 loop spans 13 amino acids. Per the germline V gene, CDR1 is SEHNR and CDR2 is FQNEAQ (reference sequence). DNA for the CDR3: TGTGCCAGCAGCTTAGTTCGGGAGGGGGGTCAGTACTTC. Its protein product is CASSLVREGGQYF.